A selection of T cell receptor beta chains follows, all from one sample in a study of T cell repertoires in cytomegalovirus infection. TCRdb re-called the reads with MiXCR, one entry per CDR3 protein. The table shows approximately 910,000 distinct CDR3 sequences, with 31% occurring only once. Their recognized antigens are unknown. The material sequenced was cultured CD8+ T cells from PBMCs, taken from culture after CMV antigen stimulation. These TCRs come from a human donor in good health (CMV status not recorded). Some clones in this sample may be carry-over from other donors' samples. The CDR3 runs from the conserved cysteine through the conserved F or W. The D gene is left open where the match is weak. Clone sizes are given selectively: once, few, many, or a class where the clone is expanded.

- few TRBJ2-3 TRBV12-3/TRBV12-4 TGTGCCAGCAGGACCTTGGGAGATACGCAGTATTTT CASRTLGDTQYF
- - TRBJ2-4 TRBV15 TGTGCCACCAGCGGGGACCCTGGGGCCAAAAACATTCAGTACTTC CATSGDPGAKNIQYF
- - TRBJ1-2 TRBV19 TGTGCCAGTAGTATCGGGCCCACTGAGTATGGCTACACCTTC CASSIGPTEYGYTF
- - TRBJ1-6 TRBV6-6 TGTGCCAGCAGTTACTCCATGTTACTCGGGGCAGGAAATTCACCCCTCCACTTT CASSYSMLLGAGNSPLHF
TRBD1 many TRBJ1-1 TRBV27 TGTGCCAGCAGCCCGGGGACAGGGGACACTGAAGCTTTCTTT CASSPGTGDTEAFF
TRBD1 few TRBJ1-4 TRBV9 TGTGCCAGCAGCGGCGCAGAGGGGGACAGGGGGAAAAAACTGTTTTTT CASSGAEGDRGKKLFF
- many TRBJ2-1 TRBV7-2 TGTGCCAGCAGCTTAGCGTCAGGGGTGAGTGAGCAGTTCTTC CASSLASGVSEQFF
TRBD2 few TRBJ2-3 TRBV19 TGTGCCAGTAGCCATCGACTAGCGGGAACCACAGATACGCAGTATTTT CASSHRLAGTTDTQYF
TRBD1 few TRBJ1-4 TRBV5-5 TGTGCCAGCAGTTCCCCGGACAGGGTCTCAGATGAAAAACTGTTTTTT CASSSPDRVSDEKLFF
- many TRBJ2-3 TRBV28 TGTGCCAGCAGCCCCGGACGGGATACGCAGTATTTT CASSPGRDTQYF
TRBD1 few TRBJ2-3 TRBV28 TGTGCCAGCAGTTTCTTTCCCCCTCGAACCGGGACAGAGCGCTATACGCAGTATTTT CASSFFPPRTGTERYTQYF
- few TRBJ1-5 TRBV7-8 TGTGCCAGCAGCGTCGTGTACAATCAGCCCCAGCATTTT CASSVVYNQPQHF
TRBD2 once TRBJ2-2 TRBV4-1 TGCGCCAGCAGCCAAGGAACGGGAGCGGGGGTGACCGGGGAGCTGTTTTTT CASSQGTGAGVTGELFF
- few TRBJ2-1 TRBV7-9 TGTGCCAGCAGCACAGTCGGGATAGATGAGCAGTTCTTC CASSTVGIDEQFF
- - TRBJ2-3 TRBV27 TGTGCCAGCAGCCCCCCAGTGGGGGCGAGCACAGATACGCAGTATTTT CASSPPVGASTDTQYF
- - TRBJ1-2 TRBV7-6 TGTGCCAGCGAAGGGCAGGACTATGGCTACACCTTC CASEGQDYGYTF
TRBD2 few TRBJ2-7 TRBV7-9 TGTGCCAGCAGCTCTATAGGACTAGACTACTACGAGCAGTACTTC CASSSIGLDYYEQYF
- few TRBJ2-1 TRBV27 TGTGCCAGCCGACACGGTTCCCCAGGCCCCCGCCCTGGGGATGAGCAGTTCTTC CASRHGSPGPRPGDEQFF
TRBD1 - TRBJ2-1 TRBV12-3/TRBV12-4 TGTGCCAGCAGCACCCGGGACAGGGGCGGCGTTGAGCAGTTCTTC CASSTRDRGGVEQFF
- many TRBJ2-4 TRBV7-2 TGTGCCAGCAGCCCGTCTAGCCTAGCCAAAAACATTCAGTACTTC CASSPSSLAKNIQYF
- - TRBJ1-1 TRBV6-1 TGTGCCAGCAGTGATAGAAGGGAGATGAGCACTGAAGCTTTCTTT CASSDRREMSTEAFF
TRBD1 few TRBJ1-1 TRBV15 TGTGCCACCAGCGCCGCCGGGACAGAGAACACTGAAGCTTTCTTT CATSAAGTENTEAFF
- - TRBJ2-3 TRBV29-1 TGCAGCGTTCCTAACGGGGGGCCCACAGATACGCAGTATTTT CSVPNGGPTDTQYF
- - TRBJ1-4 TRBV7-6 TGTGCCAGCAGTCTTTATTCCCTCGGGACTAATGAAAAACTGTTTTTT CASSLYSLGTNEKLFF
- - TRBJ1-6 TRBV6-1 TGTGCCAGCAGTGAACGGGCTCAGGCGATCCCTTCACCCCTCCACTTT CASSERAQAIPSPLHF
TRBD1 - TRBJ2-1 TRBV5-8 TGTGCCAGCAGCTACCGGGACAGGGGGAACAATGAGCAGTTCTTC CASSYRDRGNNEQFF
- many TRBJ2-6 TRBV7-2 TGTGCCAGCAGCCAAGGGGCCGGGGCCAACGTCCTGACTTTC CASSQGAGANVLTF
TRBD1 - TRBJ2-7 TRBV7-6 TGTACCAGCAGCCCGCGGACAGGCTACGAGCAGTACTTC CTSSPRTGYEQYF
TRBD2 - TRBJ2-7 TRBV19 TGTGCCAGTAGTGCCCTAGCGGTGGGAACCTACGAGCAGTACTTC CASSALAVGTYEQYF
- many TRBJ2-3 TRBV10-3 TGTGCCATCAGTGCCGGACGGAGCTCTAGCACAGATACGCAGTATTTT CAISAGRSSSTDTQYF
TRBD1 - TRBJ1-6 TRBV27 TGTGTCAGCAGTTTAAGAGGGGGCGCCTATAATTCACCCCTCCACTTT CVSSLRGGAYNSPLHF
- - TRBJ1-1 TRBV27 TGTGCCAGCAGTTTACAGGGTACGGGCACTGAAGCTTTCTTT CASSLQGTGTEAFF
TRBD1 many TRBJ1-1 TRBV7-6 TGTGCCACCGATCCCGGGGACAGGAGGGAAGCTTTCTTT CATDPGDRREAFF
- many TRBJ2-1 TRBV7-8 TGTGCCAGCAGCTCGGGCCCTCCCCGGGGTGAGCAGTTCTTC CASSSGPPRGEQFF
- - TRBJ2-5 TRBV19 TGTGCCAGTAGTATGGACTTGAGGGAGACCCAGTACTTC CASSMDLRETQYF
- - TRBJ1-1 TRBV20-1 TGCAGTGCTAGAGATCTAGGACAGATGAACACTGAAGCTTTCTTT CSARDLGQMNTEAFF
TRBD2 many TRBJ2-7 TRBV7-2 TGTGCCAGCAGGTATAGCGGGGGGGCCGACGAGCAGTACTTC CASRYSGGADEQYF
TRBD2 few TRBJ2-5 TRBV10-3 TGTGCCATCAGTGAGTTCCGCGGGGGGGAACAAGAGACCCAGTACTTC CAISEFRGGEQETQYF
TRBD2 - TRBJ2-3 TRBV27 TGTGCCTCAACACCAGGGACTAGCGGACCCACAGATACGCAGTATTTT CASTPGTSGPTDTQYF
TRBD1 few TRBJ1-4 TRBV7-6 TGTGCCAGCAGCTCGACAGGGTCTTTAGAAAAACTGTTTTTT CASSSTGSLEKLFF
- - TRBJ1-1 TRBV7-9 TGTGCCAGCAGCCCCCTAGGTACGGCTGACACTGAAGCTTTCTTT CASSPLGTADTEAFF
- few TRBJ1-2 TRBV7-9 TGTGCCAGCAGCTATACGGACAACTATGGCTACACCTTC CASSYTDNYGYTF
- many TRBJ1-1 TRBV7-9 TGTGCCAGCAGGCTCACAGGTGAAGCTTTCTTT CASRLTGEAFF
- many TRBJ1-5 TRBV6-1 TGTGCCAGTAGCCGGGCCCTTACAAATCAGCCCCAGCATTTT CASSRALTNQPQHF